One sample yielded the 17 T cell receptor beta chains listed below, sequenced in a study of blood T cell repertoires in COVID-19. Produced via immunoSEQ multiplex PCR; TCRdb's table is partial and in-frame only. The top ten clones hold approximately 7.5% of a sample with approximately 280,000 clones, about nine tenths of them seen once. The source material was peripheral blood. All receptors derive from a woman in her 30s with COVID-19, enrolled during active disease.

The chain uses TRBV18 and TRBJ1-1; 7 bases are a match to TRBD1. Unmatched junction bases numbered 8, after V lost 2 bases and J lost 2 bases. CDR3 length equals 16 residues. Per the germline V gene, CDR1 is KGHSH and CDR2 is LQKENI. In DNA, the CDR3 is TGTGCCAGCTCACCAACCCCAGGGGGAGGTAACACTGAAGCTTTCTTT. Protein product: CASSPTPGGGNTEAFF.

The chain has TRBV29-1 and TRBJ2-3; D is uncertain. Germline CDR1 reads SQVTM; CDR2 reads ANQGSEA. The CDR3 runs to 11 residues. V lost 7 bases and J lost 6, with 11 bases in between. The CDR3 loop reads CSARRVDTQYF. CDR3 DNA: TGCAGCGCCCGACGGGTGGATACGCAGTATTTT.

V is TRBV6-2 or TRBV6-3 and J is TRBJ1-2, with D uncertain. The germline V gene has CDR1 MNHEY and CDR2 SVGEGT. The V gene lost 2 bases and the J gene lost 0 bases, with 7 bases spanning the gap. The CDR3 length is 14 residues. The CDR3 region has the DNA TGTGCCAGCAGTTACGAGGGTACTAACTATGGCTACACCTTC. This sequence encodes CASSYEGTNYGYTF.

This clone was counted many times. V usage is TRBV4-1 and J usage is TRBJ2-2; TRBD1 agrees at 8 bases. This CDR3 is built from 15 residues. After removal of 1 base from V and 7 bases from J, the junction contained 5 bases not matched to a gene. CDR1 MGHRA and CDR2 YSYEKL come from the germline V gene. CDR3 sequence (DNA): TGCGCCAGCAGCCAAGGGACAGGGTCTATCGGGGAGCTGTTTTTT. This translates into CASSQGTGSIGELFF.

The chain employs TRBV5-4 and TRBJ2-1; 10 bases match TRBD2. Germline lookup yields CDR1 SGHNT and CDR2 YYREEE (reference sequence). The CDR3 is 16 residues long. V was pared by 4 bases and J by 4 bases, with 8 bases of the junction left unmatched. CDR3 in amino acids: CASSTKPSGGYNEQFF. The CDR3 nucleotides read TGTGCCAGCAGCACCAAACCTAGCGGGGGTTACAATGAGCAGTTCTTC. The full variable domain, with the rest looked up from reference TRBV5-4 and TRBJ2-1, is ETGVTQSPTHLIKTRGQQVTLRCSSQSGHNTVSWYQQALGQGPQFIFQYYREEENGRGNFPPRFSGLQFPNYSSELNVNALELDDSALYLCASSTKPSGGYNEQFFGPGTRLTVL.

V and J are TRBV20-1 and TRBJ2-2; 13 bases line up with TRBD2. The CDR3 totals 17 residues. The germline CDR1 and CDR2 sequences are DFQATT and SNEGSKA (reference sequence). V gave up 3 bases and J gave up 3 bases; unmatched junction bases: 7. The CDR3 sequence is CSASPLAGGPDTGELFF. The CDR3 bases are TGCAGTGCTAGTCCACTAGCGGGAGGGCCTGACACCGGGGAGCTGTTTTTT.

The rearrangement links TRBV28 to TRBJ1-4; 7 nucleotides align to TRBD1. V shed 7 bases and J 8 bases; nucleotides not matched to a gene: 10. CDR3 length equals 14 residues. The V gene's germline CDR1 is MDHEN and CDR2 SYDVKM. CDR3 residues: CASNPTGYGEKLFF. The CDR3 DNA sequence: TGTGCCAGCAACCCGACAGGGTACGGAGAAAAACTGTTTTTT.

The chain recombines TRBV7-2 with TRBJ2-2, with 7 bases fitting TRBD2. The CDR3 consists of 15 residues. Germline V gene lookup returns CDR1 SGHTA and CDR2 FQGNSA. J gave up 7 bases and V 2 bases, and 7 bases lay outside the gene matches. The CDR3 coding sequence is TGTGCCAGCAGCTTATCCCCCAGCGGGGTCGGGGAGCTGTTTTTT. It is translated as CASSLSPSGVGELFF.

This clone was counted only a few times. The rearrangement joins TRBV7-2 to TRBJ1-2, with 11 bases that match TRBD1. This CDR3 spans 14 amino acids. Germline V CDR1 and CDR2: SGHTA, FQGNSA. With V trimmed by 3 bases and J by 5 bases, 2 bases remained unmatched. For the CDR3, the DNA is TGTGCCAGCAGCTTGGACAGGGGGCCTTATGGCTACACCTTC. Translation: CASSLDRGPYGYTF. Filled out from reference TRBV7-2 and TRBJ1-2, the complete variable domain reads GAGVSQSPSNKVTEKGKDVELRCDPISGHTALYWYRQSLGQGLEFLIYFQGNSAPDKSGLPSDRFSAERTGGSVSTLTIQRTQQEDSAVYLCASSLDRGPYGYTFGSGTRLTVV.

The genes are TRBV19 and TRBJ1-5, with D perhaps TRBD1 (6 bases). This CDR3 has 16 residues. The germline gives CDR1 LNHDA, CDR2 SQIVND (reference sequence). Trimming left V 5 bases short and J 4 bases short, with 18 bases between. The CDR3 DNA reads as TGTGCCAGTAGTCAAATGGCGGGCAGGGGTAATCAGCCCCAGCATTTT. It yields the protein CASSQMAGRGNQPQHF.

The CDR3 coding sequence is TGCAGCACATTGACCACGGGCTCTGGAAACACCATATATTTT. Its translation: CSTLTTGSGNTIYF. V and J are TRBV29-1 and TRBJ1-3; D is undetermined. The CDR3 has 14 residues. The V and J ends lost 8 bases and 0 bases respectively, with 14 bases between them. Germline V lookup: CDR1 SQVTM, CDR2 ANQGSEA.

This chain uses TRBV5-1 with TRBJ2-1, with D possibly being TRBD1 (5 bases). The CDR3 is 16 amino acids. Germline V lookup: CDR1 SGHRS, CDR2 YFSETQ. V lost 0 bases and J lost 8, with 18 bases in between. The CDR3 nucleotides read TGCGCCAGCAGCTTGGAATCTAGATCTAGGGGCGATGAGCAGTTCTTC. Amino acid sequence: CASSLESRSRGDEQFF.

Remarks on this clone: Germline and junction disagree at one end, which may indicate a read error. This rearrangement joins TRBV2 to TRBJ2-1; 7 positions match TRBD1. CDR3 length: 14 amino acids. Per the germline V gene, CDR1 is SNHLY and CDR2 is FYNNEI. The CDR3: CASRTDRSYIEQFF. The DNA for the CDR3 is TGTGCCAGCAGAACGGACAGGTCATACATTGAGCAGTTCTTC. The entire variable domain, with the rest obtained from reference TRBV2 and TRBJ2-1, is as follows: EPEVTQTPSHQVTQMGQEVILRCVPISNHLYFYWYRQILGQKVEFLVSFYNNEISEKSEIFDDQFSVERPDGSNFTLKIRSTKLEDSAMYFCASRTDRSYIEQFFGPGTRLTVL.

This clone was observed once. V is TRBV30 and J is TRBJ2-5; D is ambiguous. The CDR3 sequence is 13 residues long. V lost 2 bases and J lost 4, with 11 bases in between. Germline CDR1 reads GTSNPN; CDR2 reads SVGIG (reference sequence). In DNA, the CDR3 is TGTGCCTGGAGTCCACAGAAAGGAGAGACCCAGTACTTC. It yields the protein CAWSPQKGETQYF.

This chain links TRBV5-4 with TRBJ1-2, with D perhaps matching TRBD1 (6 bases). Looked up from germline, CDR1 is SGHNT and CDR2 is YYREEE (reference sequence). The germline V and J ends were trimmed by 0 bases and 5 bases, with 11 bases remaining between them. This CDR3 contains 14 residues. The CDR3, as DNA: TGTGCCAGCAGCTTGGACAGGGTCGGGTATGGCTACACCTTC. Translated: CASSLDRVGYGYTF.

The V and J genes are TRBV20-1 and TRBJ2-3, with TRBD1 as a possible D gene (5 bases). This CDR3 spans 14 amino acids. Germline CDR1 reads DFQATT; CDR2 reads SNEGSKA (reference sequence). With 3 bases removed from V and 4 bases from J, the gap between germline ends came to 14 bases. In DNA, the CDR3 is TGCAGTGCTAGTGGCGCCGCCAGGGCAGATACGCAGTATTTT. This translates into CSASGAARADTQYF.

The chain is built from TRBV7-6 and TRBJ2-7; TRBD2 might be the D (6 bases). Between the trimmed V and J ends, which lost 3 bases and 3 bases, there was a span of 21 bases. Germline-derived CDR1 and CDR2 are SGHVS and FNYEAQ. CDR3 length: 17 residues. DNA of the CDR3: TGTGCCAGCAGCTTCCTTAAAACGCGGGTCGGGAGCTACGAGCAGTACTTC. Its translation is CASSFLKTRVGSYEQYF.